What follows are 8 T cell receptor beta chains derived from one specimen sequenced in a study of T cells after yellow fever vaccination. TCRdb reprocessed the 5' RACE reads with MiXCR, giving one entry per CDR3 protein. The sample comprises around 300,000 distinct CDR3 sequences, 10% to 15% of which are singletons, and roughly 0.5% rests with the top ten. The sequenced sample was CD4+ T cells sorted from PBMCs, obtained 45 days after the yellow fever booster vaccination. All receptors derive from a man aged 30 to 39 who received the YFV17D yellow fever vaccine.

Notes on this clonotype: It may be a read error: a sequence one base away is much more abundant. Here the CDR3 reads CASSPWVASGGSNNEQFF. The CDR3 coding sequence is TGTGCCAGCAGCCCGTGGGTGGCGAGCGGGGGTAGCAACAATGAGCAGTTCTTC. The chain links TRBV11-1 to TRBJ2-1; 8 nucleotides align to TRBD2. CDR1 and CDR2 (germline): SGHAT, FQDESV (reference sequence). This CDR3 spans 18 amino acids. V lost 5 bases to trimming and J lost 5 bases; unmatched junction nucleotides: 17.

This clonotype was picked up a small number of times. This chain links TRBV5-1 with TRBJ2-7; weak D call: TRBD2 (6 bases). The CDR3 sequence is 14 residues long. Trimming cost V 7 bases and J 1 base, with 15 bases left between them. The germline CDR1 and CDR2 sequences are SGHRS and YFSETQ. The CDR3 sequence is CASFGGTGSYEQYF. In DNA, the CDR3 is TGCGCCAGCTTTGGCGGGACCGGATCCTACGAGCAGTACTTC.

The V gene is TRBV10-3, the J gene TRBJ2-6; tentatively, D is TRBD1 (5 bases). The V end was cut by 4 bases, the J end by 1 base, with 11 bases between. This CDR3 comprises 16 residues. Germline-derived CDR1 and CDR2 are ENHRY and SYGVKD. CDR3: CAISGYTGSGANVLTF. CDR3 bases: TGTGCCATCAGTGGGTACACAGGTTCTGGGGCCAACGTCCTGACTTTC.

This clonotype has only a few counts. This chain joins TRBV9 and TRBJ2-2, with D uncertain. CDR3 size: 12 residues. With 0 bases removed from V and 6 bases from J, the gap between germline ends came to 3 bases. Germline V gene data show CDR1 as SGDLS and CDR2 as YYNGEE. CDR3 nucleotides: TGTGCCAGCAGCGTAGTTCCCGGGGAGCTGTTTTTT. Translated, it gives CASSVVPGELFF.

This clonotype was picked up a small number of times. The gene calls are TRBV7-8 and TRBJ1-6; TRBD1 might be the D (6 bases). Germline loops: CDR1 SGHVS, CDR2 FQNEAQ. The CDR3 runs 15 residues. Trimming left V 4 bases short and J 2 bases short, with 9 bases between. CDR3 in amino acids: CASSYREAYNSPLHF. CDR3 DNA sequence: TGTGCCAGCAGCTACAGGGAAGCCTATAATTCACCCCTCCACTTT.

This clonotype appeared a few times. The chain combines TRBV3-1 with TRBJ2-3, with TRBD2 matching over 7 bases. The J segment lost 7 bases and the V segment lost 4 bases, leaving 14 bases of the junction unmatched. CDR3 size: 16 residues. Germline V gene sequence: CDR1 LGHDT, CDR2 YNNKEL (reference sequence). This CDR3 is CASSRGTGTTTYTQYF. In nucleotides, the CDR3 is TGTGCCAGCAGCCGAGGCACCGGGACTACGACGTATACGCAGTATTTT.

In its sample, this clonotype was seen many times. V and J are TRBV7-2 and TRBJ2-3; the match to TRBD2 covers 7 bases. This CDR3 has 16 residues. V lost 5 bases to trimming and J lost 0 bases; unmatched junction nucleotides: 8. Germline CDR1 reads SGHTA; CDR2 reads FQGNSA. The CDR3 nucleotides read TGTGCCAGCAGCACAAGCGGGACCTCTAGCACAGATACGCAGTATTTT. Its translation: CASSTSGTSSTDTQYF.

The chain recombines TRBV20-1 with TRBJ2-5, with TRBD2 identical over 9 bases. Germline V CDR1 and CDR2: DFQATT, SNEGSKA (reference sequence). The CDR3 runs to 13 residues. CDR3 sequence (DNA): TGCAGGGCGGGAGGGGCGGACCAAGAGACCCAGTACTTC. Protein product: CRAGGADQETQYF.